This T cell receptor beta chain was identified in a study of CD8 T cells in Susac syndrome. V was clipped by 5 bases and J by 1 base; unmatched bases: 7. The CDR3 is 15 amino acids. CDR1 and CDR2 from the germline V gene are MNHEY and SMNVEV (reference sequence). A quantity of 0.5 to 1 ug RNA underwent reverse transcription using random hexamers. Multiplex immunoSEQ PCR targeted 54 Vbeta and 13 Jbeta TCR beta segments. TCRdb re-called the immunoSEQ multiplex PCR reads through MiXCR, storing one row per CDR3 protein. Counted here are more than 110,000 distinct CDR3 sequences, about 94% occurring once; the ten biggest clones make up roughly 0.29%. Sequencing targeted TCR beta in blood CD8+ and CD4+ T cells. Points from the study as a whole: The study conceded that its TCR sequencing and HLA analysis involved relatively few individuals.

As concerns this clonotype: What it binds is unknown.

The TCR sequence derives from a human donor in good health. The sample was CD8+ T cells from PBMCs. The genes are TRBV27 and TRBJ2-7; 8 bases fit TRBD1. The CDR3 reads CASSPRQGRSYEQYF. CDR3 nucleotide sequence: TGTGCCAGCAGTCCGCGACAGGGGAGGTCCTACGAGCAGTACTTC.